Each of the 15 T cell receptor beta chains below was sequenced from the same sample in a study of cytomegalovirus exposure and HLA in healthy donors. The PCR was carried out with 60 Vbeta primers and 13 Jbeta primers. Clones were sequenced by immunoSEQ multiplex PCR, and TCRdb holds only the in-frame ones, with some missing. The sample lists 80,000 or so clones, roughly 70% occurring once. Sequenced: PBMCs. These receptors all stem from a man aged 30-40 years in good health and CMV-seropositive.

This sequence joins TRBV5-1 and TRBJ2-7, with D unresolved. The germline gives CDR1 SGHRS, CDR2 YFSETQ. The CDR3 is made up of 12 amino acids. Trimming pared 0 bases from V and 6 bases from J, leaving 7 bases between. The CDR3 here is CASSLAGPEQYF. CDR3 coding DNA: TGCGCCAGCAGCTTGGCGGGTCCCGAGCAGTACTTC.

V gene TRBV7-3 combines with J gene TRBJ2-7; TRBD2 aligns across 8 bases. The CDR3 has 15 amino acids. J was trimmed by 3 bases and V by 2 bases; bases with no gene match: 6. CDR1 is SGHTA and CDR2 is FQGTGA in the germline V gene. As DNA, the CDR3 is TGTGCCAGCAGCTTAGGGGTAGCGGGGATCTACGAGCAGTACTTC. Protein: CASSLGVAGIYEQYF.

V is TRBV13 and J is TRBJ2-1; D possibly corresponds to TRBD1 (5 bases). With 5 bases removed from V and 0 bases from J, the gap between germline ends came to 14 bases. There are 16 residues in the CDR3. Germline V gene lookup returns CDR1 PRHDT and CDR2 FYEKMQ (reference sequence). The CDR3, as DNA: TGTGCCAGCAGCCCCCGCCAGGGTCACTCCTACAATGAGCAGTTCTTC. This encodes CASSPRQGHSYNEQFF.

This chain uses TRBV6-5 with TRBJ1-1, with D perhaps TRBD1 (5 bases). The CDR3 length is 15 residues. Germline V gene sequence: CDR1 MNHEY, CDR2 SVGAGI. Trimming cost V 0 bases and J 5 bases, with 13 bases left between them. The chain's CDR3 is CASSYSTVSRTEAFF. In nucleotides, the CDR3 is TGTGCCAGCAGTTACTCGACAGTAAGTCGGACTGAAGCTTTCTTT.

The chain joins TRBV7-9 to TRBJ2-5; D might be TRBD1 (6 bases). The CDR3 has 15 amino acids. V was clipped by 5 bases and J by 3 bases, with 16 bases between them. The germline gives CDR1 SEHNR, CDR2 FQNEAQ (reference sequence). The CDR3 sequence: CASSPNTGSEETQYF. The CDR3 DNA reads TGTGCCAGCAGCCCAAACACAGGGTCCGAAGAGACCCAGTACTTC.

The chain employs TRBV29-1 and TRBJ1-2; D may be TRBD1 (6 bases). Per germline, CDR1 SQVTM and CDR2 ANQGSEA. The length of the CDR3 is 13 residues. V lost 6 bases and J 0 bases, leaving 11 bases between the germline ends. DNA for the CDR3: TGCAGCGTGGACAGCAGAACTAACTATGGCTACACCTTC. This encodes CSVDSRTNYGYTF.

This chain uses TRBV7-3 with TRBJ2-1; 13 positions agree with TRBD2. The germline CDR1 and CDR2 sequences are SGHTA and FQGTGA. The CDR3 contains 16 residues. V dropped 3 bases and J dropped 9; count of bases not matched to a gene: 8. CDR3 sequence (DNA): TGTGCCAGCAGCTTCCCGGGACTAGCGGGGTCAAGTGAGCAGTTCTTC. Residues: CASSFPGLAGSSEQFF.

This clone was found a few times. The chain is built from TRBV6-6 and TRBJ2-5; TRBD1 aligns across 8 bases. This CDR3 spans 15 amino acids. Germline lookup yields CDR1 MNHNY and CDR2 SVGAGI (reference sequence). With 0 bases clipped from V and 5 bases from J, the junction kept 5 bases outside the gene matches. The DNA of the CDR3 is TGTGCCAGCAGTTACTCGGCAGGGGGCGAGGAGACCCAGTACTTC. As protein: CASSYSAGGEETQYF.

J is TRBJ1-6 and V is TRBV7-3; TRBD1 aligns across 11 bases. V lost 4 bases to trimming and J lost 7 bases; unmatched junction nucleotides: 3. The CDR3 sequence is 15 residues long. Per germline, CDR1 SGHTA and CDR2 FQGTGA. CDR3 in amino acids: CASSSRDRGNSPLHF. The CDR3 coding sequence is TGTGCCAGCAGCTCCCGGGACAGGGGGAATTCACCCCTCCACTTT.

V usage is TRBV18 and J usage is TRBJ2-1; 12 bases map to TRBD1. CDR1 is KGHSH, CDR2 LQKENI, per germline. Trimming at V came to 3 bases and at J to 5 bases, leaving 5 bases not matched to a gene. This CDR3 spans 16 amino acids. The CDR3: CASSPGQGAQDNEQFF. The CDR3 bases are TGTGCCAGCTCACCGGGACAGGGGGCGCAGGACAATGAGCAGTTCTTC.

This rearrangement joins TRBV6-5 to TRBJ1-4, with 9 bases lining up with TRBD1. Per germline, CDR1 MNHEY and CDR2 SVGAGI. V was pared by 6 bases and J by 10 bases, with 9 bases of the junction left unmatched. The CDR3 length is 14 residues. CDR3 nucleotide sequence: TGTGCCAGCAGCCCCGGGACAGGGTTTAGAAAACTGTTTTTT. Translating it yields CASSPGTGFRKLFF.

The V call is TRBV12-5, the J call TRBJ2-7, with 13 bases lining up with TRBD2. Germline V gene lookup returns CDR1 LGHNT and CDR2 FRNRAP. The trim removed 0 bases at V and 4 bases at J, leaving 6 bases unmatched. The CDR3 has 17 residues. The CDR3 loop reads CASGLVPGLAGPYEQYF. The CDR3 DNA reads TGTGCTAGTGGTTTGGTACCGGGACTAGCGGGGCCGTACGAGCAGTACTTC.

CDR3 nucleotide sequence: TGTGCCAGCAGTATCGGGGGATTAGGCACTGAAGCTTTCTTT. It codes for CASSIGGLGTEAFF. The chain is built from TRBV28 and TRBJ1-1, with TRBD1 as a possible D gene (5 bases). V lost 5 bases and J 4 bases, leaving 14 bases between the germline ends. Germline CDR1 is MDHEN and CDR2 is SYDVKM. CDR3 length equals 14 residues.

V and J are TRBV10-3 and TRBJ1-5, with 7 bases matching TRBD1. The length of the CDR3 is 18 residues. The J segment lost 2 bases and the V segment lost 0 bases, leaving 10 bases of the junction unmatched. Germline V gene lookup returns CDR1 ENHRY and CDR2 SYGVKD. CDR3 region: CAISESRVRDRGNQPQHF. CDR3 nucleotide sequence: TGTGCCATCAGTGAGTCGAGGGTTAGAGACAGGGGCAATCAGCCCCAGCATTTT.

A single count supports this clone. The chain uses TRBV5-4 and TRBJ1-6; a weak D match, TRBD1 (6 bases). Germline V gene data show CDR1 as SGHNT and CDR2 as YYREEE (reference sequence). Trimming left V 0 bases short and J 7 bases short, with 11 bases between. The CDR3 totals 15 residues. For the CDR3, the DNA is TGTGCCAGCAGCTTGGTATCAGGGGCAAATTCACCCCTCCACTTT. It yields the protein CASSLVSGANSPLHF.